The clone carrying this TCR beta chain was picked up many times. Its antigen is still unknown. Germline CDR1 reads DFQATT; CDR2 reads SNEGSKA (reference sequence). The CDR3 totals 15 residues. The data stem from a study of identical twins. Each cDNA held unique molecular identifiers, and template switching gave it a universal primer site. MiXCR was run by TCRdb on the 5' RACE reads, yielding one entry per CDR3 protein. The data contain about 150,000 distinct CDR3 sequences, under 4.5% of them singletons. General observations from the study: Abundant beta clonotypes from cord blood bore fewer insertions; memory repertoires lacked this pattern. Twin pairs had excess sharing that was weaker in beta out-of-frame sequences. Its conclusions, products of cross-sectional statistical analysis, did not come from following the same donors.

V gene TRBV20-1 combines with J gene TRBJ2-3; D may be TRBD2 (6 bases). Material for sequencing was memory T cells sorted from blood. The sequence came from a young man in good health. CDR3 loop: CSVREAGFSTDTQYF. The CDR3 region has the DNA TGCAGCGTGAGGGAGGCAGGATTTAGCACAGATACGCAGTATTTT.